This TCR beta chain was identified in a study of blood T cell repertoires in COVID-19. About the research overall: PBMCs, B-cell-depleted T cells, or T cells provided the cDNA or gDNA that made up the material.

V shed 6 bases and J shed 10 bases, with 21 bases lying between them. This CDR3 spans 14 amino acids. Per the germline V gene, CDR1 is SNHLY and CDR2 is FYNNEI. In the source study's methods: By means of reference gene primer amplification, nucleated cell counts were estimated. Profiled with immunoSEQ multiplex PCR; TCRdb holds only in-frame clones, not every one. The V and J calls and clone size were taken over from that table, and D and trimming were inferred from the DNA. The sample contains 110,000 to 150,000 clones, roughly 85% of which appear only once. This chain joins TRBV2 and TRBJ1-1; D may be TRBD1 (6 bases). The sample taken for sequencing was peripheral blood. This TCR was sampled from a man aged 55-75 years with acute or convalescent COVID-19. CDR3 residues: CASRRAPLQGRAFF. CDR3 coding DNA: TGTGCCAGCAGGCGGGCCCCCCTACAGGGTAGAGCTTTCTTT.